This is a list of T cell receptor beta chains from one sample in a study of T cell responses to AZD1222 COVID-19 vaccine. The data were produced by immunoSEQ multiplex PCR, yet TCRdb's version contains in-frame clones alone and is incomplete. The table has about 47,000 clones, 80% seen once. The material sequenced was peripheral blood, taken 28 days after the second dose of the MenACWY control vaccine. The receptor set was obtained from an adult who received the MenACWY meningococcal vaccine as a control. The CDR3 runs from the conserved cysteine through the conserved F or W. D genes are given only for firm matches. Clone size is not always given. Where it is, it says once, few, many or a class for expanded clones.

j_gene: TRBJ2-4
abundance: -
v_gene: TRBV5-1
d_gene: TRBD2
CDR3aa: CASSLERGVKNIQYF
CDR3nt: TGCGCCAGCAGCTTGGAGCGGGGGGTCAAAAACATTCAGTACTTC

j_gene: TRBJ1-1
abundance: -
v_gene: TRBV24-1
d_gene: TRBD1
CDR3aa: CATSDYQGALKTEAFF
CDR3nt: TGTGCCACCAGTGATTATCAGGGGGCGCTAAAGACTGAAGCTTTCTTT

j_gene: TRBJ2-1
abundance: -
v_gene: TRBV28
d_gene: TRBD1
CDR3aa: CASSTLDPGQGTYNEQFF
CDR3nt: TGTGCCAGCAGTACCTTAGATCCGGGACAGGGGACATACAATGAGCAGTTCTTC

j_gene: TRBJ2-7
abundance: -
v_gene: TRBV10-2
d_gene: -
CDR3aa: CASTAGSKYEQYF
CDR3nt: TGCGCCAGCACTGCCGGGAGCAAGTACGAGCAGTACTTC

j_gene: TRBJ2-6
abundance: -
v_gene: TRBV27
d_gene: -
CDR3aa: CASSSRRSGANVLTF
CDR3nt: TGTGCCAGCAGTTCCCGTAGGTCCGGGGCCAACGTCCTGACTTTC

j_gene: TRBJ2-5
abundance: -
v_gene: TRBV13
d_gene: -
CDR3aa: CASSLSGGQAQYF
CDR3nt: TGTGCCAGCAGCTTATCCGGGGGGCAGGCCCAGTACTTC

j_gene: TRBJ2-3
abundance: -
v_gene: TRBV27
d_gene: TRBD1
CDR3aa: CASTKRGPSTDTQYF
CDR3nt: TGTGCCAGCACTAAGAGGGGGCCAAGCACAGATACGCAGTATTTT

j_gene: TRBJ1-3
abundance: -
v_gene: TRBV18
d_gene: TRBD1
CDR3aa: CASSPPGQGRNTIYF
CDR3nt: TGTGCCAGCTCACCGCCGGGACAGGGGAGGAACACCATATATTTT

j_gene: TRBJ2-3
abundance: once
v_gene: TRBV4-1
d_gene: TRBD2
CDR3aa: CASSQDTSGGARTDTQYF
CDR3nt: TGCGCCAGCAGCCAAGATACCAGCGGGGGGGCCCGGACAGATACGCAGTATTTT

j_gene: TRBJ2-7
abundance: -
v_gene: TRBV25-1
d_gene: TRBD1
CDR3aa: CASSDAGTGGSRQYF
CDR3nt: TGTGCCAGCAGTGATGCCGGGACAGGGGGCTCGAGGCAGTACTTC

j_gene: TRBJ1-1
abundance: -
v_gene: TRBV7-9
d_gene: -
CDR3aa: CASSPPLPRNTEAFF
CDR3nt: TGTGCCAGCAGCCCACCATTGCCGCGGAACACTGAAGCTTTCTTT

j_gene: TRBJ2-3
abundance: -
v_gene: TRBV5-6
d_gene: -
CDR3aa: CASSFRLAGGASTDTQYF
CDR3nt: TGTGCCAGCAGCTTTCGTCTAGCAGGCGGTGCTAGCACAGATACGCAGTATTTT

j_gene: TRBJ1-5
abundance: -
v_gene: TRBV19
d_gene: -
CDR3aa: CASSPYNQPQHF
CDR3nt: TGTGCCAGTAGTCCCTACAATCAGCCCCAGCATTTT

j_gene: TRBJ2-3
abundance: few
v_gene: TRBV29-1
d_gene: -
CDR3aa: CSVKLGSDTQYF
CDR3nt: TGCAGCGTTAAACTAGGCTCAGATACGCAGTATTTT

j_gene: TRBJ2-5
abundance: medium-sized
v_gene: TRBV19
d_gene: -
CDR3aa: CASSMRYQETQYF
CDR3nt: TGTGCCAGTAGTATGAGGTACCAAGAGACCCAGTACTTC

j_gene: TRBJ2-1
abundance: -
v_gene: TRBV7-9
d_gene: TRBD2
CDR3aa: CASSLNGGGYNEQFF
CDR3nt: TGTGCCAGCAGCTTAAATGGCGGGGGATACAATGAGCAGTTCTTC

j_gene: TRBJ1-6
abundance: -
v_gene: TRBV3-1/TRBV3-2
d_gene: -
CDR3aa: CASSQNEVLNSPLHF
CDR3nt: TGTGCCAGCAGCCAAAATGAGGTTCTCAATTCACCCCTCCACTTT

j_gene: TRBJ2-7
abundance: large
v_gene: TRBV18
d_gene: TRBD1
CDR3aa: CASSPTDRAYSYEQYF
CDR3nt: TGTGCCAGCTCACCAACGGACAGGGCCTACTCCTACGAGCAGTACTTC

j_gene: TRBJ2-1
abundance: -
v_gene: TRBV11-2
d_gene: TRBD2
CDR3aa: CASSFVAGVSNEQFF
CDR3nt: TGTGCCAGCAGCTTTGTAGCGGGAGTATCCAATGAGCAGTTCTTC

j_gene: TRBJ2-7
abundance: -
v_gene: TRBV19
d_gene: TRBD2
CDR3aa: CASSTPGTSIYEQYF
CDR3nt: TGTGCCAGTAGTACCCCCGGGACTAGTATCTACGAGCAGTACTTC

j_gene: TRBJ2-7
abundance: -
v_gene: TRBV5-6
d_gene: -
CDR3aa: CASSRAFYEQYF
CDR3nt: TGTGCCAGCAGTCGGGCCTTTTACGAGCAGTACTTC

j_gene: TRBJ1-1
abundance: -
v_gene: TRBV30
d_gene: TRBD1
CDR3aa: CAWSNRGRGSTEAFF
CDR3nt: TGTGCCTGGAGTAATAGGGGGCGAGGTTCAACTGAAGCTTTCTTT

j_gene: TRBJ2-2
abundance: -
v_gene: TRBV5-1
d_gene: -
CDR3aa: CASSPALTELFF
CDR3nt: TGCGCCAGCAGCCCCGCCTTGACGGAGCTGTTTTTT

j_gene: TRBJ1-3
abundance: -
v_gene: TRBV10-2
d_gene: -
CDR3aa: CASSLDLSSGNTIYF
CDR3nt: TGCGCCAGCAGTCTGGACTTAAGCTCTGGAAACACCATATATTTT

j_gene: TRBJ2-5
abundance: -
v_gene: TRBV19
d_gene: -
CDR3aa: CASSIDGTSTQYF
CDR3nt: TGTGCCAGTAGTATTGACGGGACCAGCACCCAGTACTTC

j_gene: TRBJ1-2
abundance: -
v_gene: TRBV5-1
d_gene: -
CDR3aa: CASSPDSDYGYTF
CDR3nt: TGCGCCAGCAGCCCCGACAGTGACTATGGCTACACCTTC

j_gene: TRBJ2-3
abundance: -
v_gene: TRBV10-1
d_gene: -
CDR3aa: CASSGMDTQYF
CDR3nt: TGCGCCAGCAGTGGTATGGATACGCAGTATTTT

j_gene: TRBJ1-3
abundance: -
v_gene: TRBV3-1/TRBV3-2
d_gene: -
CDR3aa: CASNLGSGNTIYF
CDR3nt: TGTGCCAGCAACCTGGGGTCTGGAAACACCATATATTTT

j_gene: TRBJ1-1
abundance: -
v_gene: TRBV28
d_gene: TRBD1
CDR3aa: CASSNSFWGQTNTEAFF
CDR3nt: TGTGCCAGCAGCAATAGTTTCTGGGGACAGACTAACACTGAAGCTTTCTTT